Listed below are T cell receptor beta chains from one sample, sequenced in a study of early T cells in non-severe SARS-CoV-2 infection. TCRdb re-called the 5' RACE reads through MiXCR, storing one row per CDR3 protein. The table lists tens of thousands of distinct CDR3 sequences, 12% of them singletons. The sample consisted of whole blood. The receptors shown here come from an adult who was a healthcare worker with PCR-confirmed SARS-CoV-2 infection or an uninfected control (not recorded which). Both conserved end residues are part of each CDR3. The D gene is left open where the match is weak. A clone size is listed for some rows: how often the clone was seen (once, few, many), or a class if it is expanded.

DNA	CDR3	size	J	V	D
TGCGCCAGCAGCTTGGCGGACGTTACTAGCACAGATACGCAGTATTTT	CASSLADVTSTDTQYF	few	TRBJ2-3	TRBV5-1	.
TGTGCCAGCAGCCCCTCCCCGGGACTCGCTGAGCAGTTCTTC	CASSPSPGLAEQFF	.	TRBJ2-1	TRBV11-2	.
TGTGCCAGCGGCACCCGCGGACAGGGGACCGGGGAGCTGTTTTTT	CASGTRGQGTGELFF	many	TRBJ2-2	TRBV27	TRBD1
TGTGCCAGCAGTTACTCTTCCGGGCTAGCGGGAGACCCCAATGAGCAGTTCTTC	CASSYSSGLAGDPNEQFF	.	TRBJ2-1	TRBV6-2/TRBV6-3	TRBD2
TGTGCCAGCAGCTTTTTTCCCCCTGGAGGGGGGGATGAGCAGTTCTTC	CASSFFPPGGGDEQFF	many	TRBJ2-1	TRBV11-2	.
TGTGCCATCTGGCCCCAGTACTTC	CAIWPQYF	.	TRBJ2-4	TRBV21-1	.
TGTGCCACCAGTGCGGACCAGAGGCAGACCCAGTACTTC	CATSADQRQTQYF	many	TRBJ2-5	TRBV24-1	.
TGTGCCAGCGCTAGGGCAGGGCCCTACGAGCAGTACTTC	CASARAGPYEQYF	few	TRBJ2-7	TRBV27	.
TGTGCCAGCAGTCCCGGACAGCGGTTTCTCCACTTT	CASSPGQRFLHF	few	TRBJ1-6	TRBV7-9	.
TGTGCCAGCAGTTACCTAGCGGGCAGGGAGGATACGCAGTATTTT	CASSYLAGREDTQYF	few	TRBJ2-3	TRBV25-1	TRBD2
TGCGCCAGCACCCCCCAACCTGTCGCGAACACCGGGGAGCTGTTTTTT	CASTPQPVANTGELFF	many	TRBJ2-2	TRBV5-1	.
TGCGCCAGCAGCCCCCCTAGCGGGGACAGCACAGATACGCAGTATTTT	CASSPPSGDSTDTQYF	.	TRBJ2-3	TRBV5-1	TRBD2
TGTGCCAGCAGCCCATACCAAGGATCTTCCGGGACAATGAATTCACCCCTCCACTTT	CASSPYQGSSGTMNSPLHF	many	TRBJ1-6	TRBV7-2	.
TGTGCCAGCAGACGCGTAACTGGTGAGCAGTTCTTC	CASRRVTGEQFF	few	TRBJ2-1	TRBV6-8	.
TGCAGCGCCGGACAGGGCGGTTGGGGCTACACCTTC	CSAGQGGWGYTF	.	TRBJ1-2	TRBV29-1	TRBD1
TGTGCCAGCTCACTGCGGGTTGGGGACACTGAAGCTTTCTTT	CASSLRVGDTEAFF	few	TRBJ1-1	TRBV18	.
TGTGCCAGCAGACCTACGGGGATCACTGAAGCTTTCTTT	CASRPTGITEAFF	many	TRBJ1-1	TRBV7-8	.
TGCAGTGCTGGCGCATCCTACGAGCAGTACTTC	CSAGASYEQYF	many	TRBJ2-7	TRBV20-1	.
TGTGCCATCCGTCCCAGCGGGAGGACAGATACGCAGTATTTT	CAIRPSGRTDTQYF	few	TRBJ2-3	TRBV10-3	TRBD2
TGCGCCAGCAGCGTGAAGGGGGGTTCCTACGAGCAGTACTTC	CASSVKGGSYEQYF	few	TRBJ2-7	TRBV5-1	.
TGTGCCAGTAGTCCAGGACTAGCTGAGGCTCAGTACTTC	CASSPGLAEAQYF	.	TRBJ2-7	TRBV19	TRBD2
TGCAGCGTTGAAGATCGTAGGACAGGGCGAGCTAACTATGGCTACACCTTC	CSVEDRRTGRANYGYTF	.	TRBJ1-2	TRBV29-1	TRBD1
TGTGCCAGCAGTGCCGGGACTAGCGGGACCGAGCAGTTCTTC	CASSAGTSGTEQFF	few	TRBJ2-1	TRBV2	TRBD2
TGCGCCAGCAGCCCCCAGAGGCCCGCTGGAAACACCATATATTTT	CASSPQRPAGNTIYF	.	TRBJ1-3	TRBV4-1	.
TGTGCCACCAGTGATTTCAATGCCGACAATGAGCAGTTCTTC	CATSDFNADNEQFF	.	TRBJ2-1	TRBV24-1	.
TGTGCCAGTAGTATAGTAGCGGGATTGACAGAGACCCAGTACTTC	CASSIVAGLTETQYF	few	TRBJ2-5	TRBV19	TRBD2
TGCAGTGGACTAGGAGAGACCCAGTACTTC	CSGLGETQYF	many	TRBJ2-5	TRBV20-1	.
TGTGCCAGCAGTTTAGCGACAGGGGGATGGCAGCCCCAGCATTTT	CASSLATGGWQPQHF	.	TRBJ1-5	TRBV12-3/TRBV12-4	TRBD1
TGTGCCAGCAGTTTACGGGAGAGAACTGAAGCTTTCTTT	CASSLRERTEAFF	.	TRBJ1-1	TRBV12-3/TRBV12-4	.
TGTGCCAGCAGCGTAGCTCACCAAGAGACCCAGTACTTC	CASSVAHQETQYF	.	TRBJ2-5	TRBV9	.
TGCAGCGTTCAAGGGTTAGCGGGAGCCGGGGAGCTGTTTTTT	CSVQGLAGAGELFF	many	TRBJ2-2	TRBV29-1	TRBD2
TGCGCCAGCAGCTTGGAGGCCCGGGGGGATACGCAGTATTTT	CASSLEARGDTQYF	many	TRBJ2-3	TRBV5-1	.